Listed below are T cell receptor beta chains from one sample, sequenced in a study of cytomegalovirus exposure and HLA in healthy donors. The protocol was immunoSEQ multiplex PCR, while the TCRdb copy is restricted to in-frame clones and leaves out a portion. The table lists more than 300,000 clones, 86% of them singletons. The sample taken for sequencing was PBMCs. The receptor set was obtained from a woman aged 18 to 35 in good health and CMV-seronegative. The CDR3 runs from the conserved cysteine through the conserved F or W. The size field is filled for only some rows; it gives once, few, many or a size class.

v_call: TRBV13; j_call: TRBJ2-3; clone_size: .; cdr3_aa: CASRGIGTSGSADTQYF
v_call: TRBV5-8; j_call: TRBJ2-5; clone_size: .; cdr3_aa: CASSSTNYIQETQYF
v_call: TRBV4-1; j_call: TRBJ2-4; clone_size: once; cdr3_aa: CASSQHHLGTLADLAKNIQYF
v_call: TRBV10-1; j_call: TRBJ1-2; clone_size: .; cdr3_aa: CASSHDSVGGYTF
v_call: TRBV2; j_call: TRBJ1-2; clone_size: .; cdr3_aa: CASEAGNYGYTF
v_call: TRBV28; j_call: TRBJ1-6; clone_size: .; cdr3_aa: CASRPGTGISPLHF
v_call: TRBV9; j_call: TRBJ2-1; clone_size: .; cdr3_aa: CASSEGLATTYNEQFF
v_call: TRBV27; j_call: TRBJ2-3; clone_size: .; cdr3_aa: CASSPILLAGGPSTDTQYF
v_call: TRBV5-1; j_call: TRBJ1-2; clone_size: .; cdr3_aa: CASSSRGEFYGYTF
v_call: TRBV30; j_call: TRBJ2-1; clone_size: .; cdr3_aa: CAWSFTGGNEQFF
v_call: TRBV27; j_call: TRBJ2-3; clone_size: .; cdr3_aa: CATTGAADTQYF
v_call: TRBV5-1; j_call: TRBJ2-1; clone_size: .; cdr3_aa: CASSLDDWISYNEQFF
v_call: TRBV6-5; j_call: TRBJ1-5; clone_size: .; cdr3_aa: CASSYNGEFKPQHF
v_call: TRBV7-2; j_call: TRBJ1-1; clone_size: .; cdr3_aa: CASSSSGTVSGTEAFF
v_call: TRBV4-1; j_call: TRBJ1-1; clone_size: .; cdr3_aa: CASSPLGTGTEAFF
v_call: TRBV9; j_call: TRBJ2-5; clone_size: .; cdr3_aa: CASSVATGSGGETQYF
v_call: TRBV2; j_call: TRBJ1-4; clone_size: .; cdr3_aa: CASTETSAGDGREKLFF
v_call: TRBV27; j_call: TRBJ2-1; clone_size: once; cdr3_aa: CASTRGRGGNEQFF
v_call: TRBV5-1; j_call: TRBJ2-7; clone_size: .; cdr3_aa: CASSLGQGKGQYF
v_call: TRBV11-2; j_call: TRBJ2-1; clone_size: .; cdr3_aa: CASSTTGTGAYEQFF
v_call: TRBV6-1; j_call: TRBJ1-6; clone_size: .; cdr3_aa: CASRPRDPSPLHF
v_call: TRBV4-1; j_call: TRBJ1-4; clone_size: .; cdr3_aa: CASSPTGTAAGEKLFF
v_call: TRBV6-5; j_call: TRBJ2-1; clone_size: .; cdr3_aa: CASSSSTSGAYNEQFF
v_call: TRBV27; j_call: TRBJ1-5; clone_size: .; cdr3_aa: CASRGTGGGQPQHF
v_call: TRBV6-1; j_call: TRBJ1-1; clone_size: .; cdr3_aa: CASSRGAEAFF
v_call: TRBV5-1; j_call: TRBJ2-2; clone_size: .; cdr3_aa: CASRINPRTGNTGELFF
v_call: TRBV6-1; j_call: TRBJ1-1; clone_size: .; cdr3_aa: CASSVQDRETEAFF
v_call: TRBV7-9; j_call: TRBJ1-1; clone_size: .; cdr3_aa: CASSWRTARPGTEAFF
v_call: TRBV2; j_call: TRBJ1-2; clone_size: .; cdr3_aa: CASSSGTGAYGYTF
v_call: TRBV4-1; j_call: TRBJ1-3; clone_size: .; cdr3_aa: CASSLVGNTIYF
v_call: TRBV30; j_call: TRBJ2-3; clone_size: few; cdr3_aa: CAWTPGRIAGGIGDTQYF
v_call: TRBV30; j_call: TRBJ1-2; clone_size: once; cdr3_aa: CAWSGTGVFYGYTF
v_call: TRBV27; j_call: TRBJ2-1; clone_size: once; cdr3_aa: CASSLGANEQFF
v_call: TRBV27; j_call: TRBJ1-1; clone_size: .; cdr3_aa: CASSLNGGTEAFF
v_call: TRBV6-5; j_call: TRBJ2-7; clone_size: .; cdr3_aa: CASSYLGTGISYEQYF
v_call: TRBV30; j_call: TRBJ1-6; clone_size: .; cdr3_aa: CAWARSRGHSVLHF
v_call: TRBV4-1; j_call: TRBJ2-1; clone_size: .; cdr3_aa: CASSQDRGLAGVYNEQFF
v_call: TRBV6-1; j_call: TRBJ1-1; clone_size: .; cdr3_aa: CASSAVGAGTEAFF
v_call: TRBV19; j_call: TRBJ2-3; clone_size: .; cdr3_aa: CASSILPGGGTDTQYF
v_call: TRBV7-2; j_call: TRBJ2-7; clone_size: .; cdr3_aa: CASSIPVQEQYF
v_call: TRBV7-3; j_call: TRBJ2-2; clone_size: .; cdr3_aa: CASSLIPGTTGELFF
v_call: TRBV6-1; j_call: TRBJ2-1; clone_size: .; cdr3_aa: CASRTSPYNEQFF
v_call: TRBV5-1; j_call: TRBJ1-1; clone_size: .; cdr3_aa: CASSLTDLTEAFF
v_call: TRBV15; j_call: TRBJ2-1; clone_size: .; cdr3_aa: CATSRPGLDLYNEQFF
v_call: TRBV28; j_call: TRBJ2-2; clone_size: .; cdr3_aa: CASSRLDRSTGELFF